The sequence of this TCR beta chain was determined in a study of vaccination and CD4 T cells after COVID-19 (dated by TCRdb to 2022 to 2024). With respect to the entire study: SARS-CoV-2 positivity had been established in the convalescent patients by nasal swab PCR, and mild disease was recorded in about 9 of these patients and severe disease in one. Post-COVID blood samples from convalescent patients were collected a median of approximately 93 days after diagnosis, with a range of 35 to 161 days. Two doses of either the Pfizer-BioNTech BNT162b2 vaccine (n=8) or the Moderna mRNA-1273 vaccine (n=2) were administered to participants. For stimulating the cultures, overlapping spike peptide pools were used, derived from SARS-CoV-2 as well as from the common cold coronaviruses HCoV-NL63, HCoV-OC43 and HCoV-229E. The spike-specific CD4+ TCR repertoire was compared before and after mRNA vaccination in approximately ten COVID-19 convalescent patients and a handful of infection-naive healthy vaccine recipients. Post-vaccine blood samples were collected a median of around 10 weeks after the second vaccine dose, ranging from roughly 12 to 250 days. Control cultures received a CEFX viral epitope pool as the positive control, an HIV-1 Nef peptide pool as the negative control, or no peptide. In the convalescent cohort there were six males and four females, among whom were two Hispanic individuals, seven Caucasians, two Asians and one multiracial person. Broader findings and caveats from the paper: Among convalescent patients, a median roughly 84% of the SARS-CoV-2-reactive clones seen after vaccination appeared only after vaccination, which suggests priming specific to the vaccine. The median number of SARS-CoV-2-reactive clonotypes rose from 21 after infection to around 40 after vaccination, but the change was not significant. Of the vaccine-specific clones in convalescent patients, 304 of 307, or nearly all, reacted only to SARS-CoV-2 spike and did not cross-react with common cold coronaviruses. Relatively few convalescent patients were included in the study, and early timepoints after natural infection were not analyzed.

The CDR3, from cysteine to phenylalanine, totals 14 residues. The only DNA kept is the CDR3, 42 bases in frame from the first base. CDR1 MNHNS and CDR2 SASEGT were looked up in the germline V gene. Cut back by 4 bases and 0 bases, the V and J ends lie 9 bases apart. The sample's treatment or condition label, decoded: roughly 10-day PBMC culture with coronavirus spike peptide pools or control peptides (ViraFEST assay). To expand antigen-specific T cells with peptide pools and then pick out the expanded clonotypes through TCR sequencing, the study relied on the ViraFEST assay. Positive SARS-CoV-2 PCR tests in the convalescent patients dated from March to December 2020, before Alpha, Beta and Delta variants emerged in the United States. Under 2.5 million PBMCs per well were cultured in IMDM with approximately 5.5% human AB serum and 7.5 to 10 IU/ml IL-2, plus 10 ug/ml peptide pools. Half of the culture medium was replaced with fresh IL-2-containing medium on days 3 and 7. After 10 days of culture, CD4+ T cells were isolated by negative selection with the EasySep CD4+ T cell isolation kit. PBMCs were separated from whole blood using Ficoll-Paque Plus gradient centrifugation and then either used fresh or cryopreserved at -140C. In general, triplicate wells were set up for every culture condition.

The method was PCR. TCR sequencing of DNA from cultured CD4+ T cells used the Oncomine TCR Beta short-read assay at the Johns Hopkins FTIC core. Genomic DNA was extracted from the cultured CD4+ T cells with the QIAamp micro DNA kit. Oncomine TCR Beta libraries from cultured CD4+ T cells were pooled with unique dual indexes and sequenced on an Illumina iSeq 100. For the original study's pipeline: Non-productive sequences were removed, and CDR3s that did not start with C, did not end with F or W, or were shorter than 7 amino acids were discarded. The MANAFEST web application identified antigen-specific clonotypes by comparing peptide-stimulated wells against reference wells and other culture wells. An FDR below 0.05, an odds ratio above 5, and a productive frequency above 0.1% in at least two of three replicate wells were required for clones to be considered positive. A clonotype counted as cross-reactive if it showed significant expansion both in the SARS-CoV-2 spike wells and in at least one common cold coronavirus spike condition. Levenshtein distances (stringdist) and unrooted phylogenetic trees (ape) in R version 3.6.1 were used to assess CDR3 homology. The public reads were run again by TCRdb, first through fastp at Q25 and then through MiXCR, and only productive beta chains were kept. CDR3 protein sequences are deduplicated, and each keeps its most common genes and DNA. None of the V and J calls come from the authors' own analysis; TCRdb made them. This sample has under 10,000 distinct CDR3 sequences in its table, and around a fifth of those were observed once. About 22% of the sample is taken by the ten largest.

This clonotype was recorded a few times. The antigen this receptor binds is unknown. Base qualities were left out, and no much larger clone turns up one base away. The specimen comprised CD4+ T cells from blood, cultured in vitro, sampled after SARS-CoV-2 vaccination. The sequence derives from a human donor who had recovered from COVID-19. The chain joins TRBV6-1 to TRBJ1-1, with TRBD1 as a weak D call on 6 bases. Here is the DNA: TGTGCCAGCAGTGTACAGGGCTTGAACACTGAAGCTTTCTTT. It translates to CASSVQGLNTEAFF.